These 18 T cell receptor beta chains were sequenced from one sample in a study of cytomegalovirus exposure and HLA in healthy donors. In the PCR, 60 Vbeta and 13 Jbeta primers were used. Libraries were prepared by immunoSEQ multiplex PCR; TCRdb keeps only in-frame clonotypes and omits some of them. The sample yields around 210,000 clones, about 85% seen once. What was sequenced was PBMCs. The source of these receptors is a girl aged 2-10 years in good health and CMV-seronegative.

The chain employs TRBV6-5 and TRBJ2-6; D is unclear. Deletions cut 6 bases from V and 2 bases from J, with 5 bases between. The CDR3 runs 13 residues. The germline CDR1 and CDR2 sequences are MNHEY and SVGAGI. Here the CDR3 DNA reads TGTGCCAGCAGCCTAGCTGGGGCCAACGTCCTGACTTTC. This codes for CASSLAGANVLTF.

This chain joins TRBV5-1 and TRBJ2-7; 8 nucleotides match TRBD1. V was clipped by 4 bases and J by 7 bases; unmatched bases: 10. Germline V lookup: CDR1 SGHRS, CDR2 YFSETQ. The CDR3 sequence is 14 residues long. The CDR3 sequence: CASSPGQVSGEQYF. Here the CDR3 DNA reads TGCGCCAGCAGCCCGGGACAGGTGTCGGGTGAGCAGTACTTC.

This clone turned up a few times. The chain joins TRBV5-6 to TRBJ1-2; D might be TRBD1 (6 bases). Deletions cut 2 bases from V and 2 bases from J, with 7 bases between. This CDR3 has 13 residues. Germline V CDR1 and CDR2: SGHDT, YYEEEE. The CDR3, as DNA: TGTGCCAGCAGCTTCGGACAGAACTATGGCTACACCTTC. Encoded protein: CASSFGQNYGYTF.

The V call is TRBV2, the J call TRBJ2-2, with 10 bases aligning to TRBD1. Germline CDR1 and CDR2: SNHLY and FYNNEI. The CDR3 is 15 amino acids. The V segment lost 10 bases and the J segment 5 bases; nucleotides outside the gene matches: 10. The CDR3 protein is CANIVPGQGTGELFF. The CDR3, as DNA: TGTGCCAACATCGTACCGGGACAGGGGACCGGGGAGCTGTTTTTT.

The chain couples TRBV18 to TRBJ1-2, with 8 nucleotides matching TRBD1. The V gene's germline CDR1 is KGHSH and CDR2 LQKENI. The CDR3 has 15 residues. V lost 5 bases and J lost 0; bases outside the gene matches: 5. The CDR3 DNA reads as TGTGCCAGCTCAAACACAGGGGGAGCTAACTATGGCTACACCTTC. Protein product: CASSNTGGANYGYTF.

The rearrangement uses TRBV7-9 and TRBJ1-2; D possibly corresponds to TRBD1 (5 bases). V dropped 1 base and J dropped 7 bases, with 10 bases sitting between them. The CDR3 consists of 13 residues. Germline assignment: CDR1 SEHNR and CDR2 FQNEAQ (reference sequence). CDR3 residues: CASSLDGGLGYTF. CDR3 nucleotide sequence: TGTGCCAGCAGCTTAGATGGGGGACTTGGCTACACCTTC.

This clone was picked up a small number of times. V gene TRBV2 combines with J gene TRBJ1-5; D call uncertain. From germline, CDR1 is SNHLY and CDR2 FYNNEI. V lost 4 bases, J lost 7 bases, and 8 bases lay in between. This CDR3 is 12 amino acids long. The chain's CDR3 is CASSGGYQPQHF. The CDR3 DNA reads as TGTGCCAGCAGTGGAGGGTACCAGCCCCAGCATTTT.

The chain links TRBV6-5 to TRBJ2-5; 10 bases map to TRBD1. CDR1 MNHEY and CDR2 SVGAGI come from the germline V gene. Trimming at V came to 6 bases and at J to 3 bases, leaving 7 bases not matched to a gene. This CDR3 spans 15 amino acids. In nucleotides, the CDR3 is TGTGCCAGCAGCTCTGCGGGGACAGGGGAAGAGACCCAGTACTTC. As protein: CASSSAGTGEETQYF.

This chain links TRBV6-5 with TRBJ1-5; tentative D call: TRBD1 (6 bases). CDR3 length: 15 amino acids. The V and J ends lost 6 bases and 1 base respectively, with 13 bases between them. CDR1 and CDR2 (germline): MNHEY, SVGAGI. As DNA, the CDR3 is TGTGCCAGCAGCGACGGACAGATAAGCAATCAGCCCCAGCATTTT. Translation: CASSDGQISNQPQHF.

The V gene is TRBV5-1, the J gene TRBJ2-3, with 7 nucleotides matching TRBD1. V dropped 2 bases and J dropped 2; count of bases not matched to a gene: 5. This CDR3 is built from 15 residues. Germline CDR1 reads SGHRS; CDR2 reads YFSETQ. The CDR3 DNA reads TGCGCCAGCAGCTTTACGACAGGGTTCACAGATACGCAGTATTTT. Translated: CASSFTTGFTDTQYF.

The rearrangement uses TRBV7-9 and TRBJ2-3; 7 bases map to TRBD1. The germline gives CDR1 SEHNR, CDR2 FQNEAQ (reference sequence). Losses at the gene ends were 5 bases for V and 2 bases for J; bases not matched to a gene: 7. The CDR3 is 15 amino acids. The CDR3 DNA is TGTGCCAGCAGCCGGGGACAGCCCAACACAGATACGCAGTATTTT. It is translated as CASSRGQPNTDTQYF.

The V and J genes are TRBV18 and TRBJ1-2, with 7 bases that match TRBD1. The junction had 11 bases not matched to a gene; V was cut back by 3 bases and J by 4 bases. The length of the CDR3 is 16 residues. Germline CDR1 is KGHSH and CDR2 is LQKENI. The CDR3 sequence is CASSPSGTAKIYGYTF. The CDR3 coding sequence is TGTGCCAGCTCACCGTCCGGGACAGCCAAGATCTATGGCTACACCTTC.

Here the CDR3 DNA reads TGTGCCAGTCAATATGTCAGGGACAATCAGCCCCAGCATTTT. Amino acid sequence: CASQYVRDNQPQHF. This chain connects TRBV6-1 to TRBJ1-5; perhaps TRBD1 as D (5 bases). The CDR3 has 14 residues. V shed 9 bases and J shed 3 bases, with 15 bases lying between them. The germline V gene has CDR1 MNHNS and CDR2 SASEGT.

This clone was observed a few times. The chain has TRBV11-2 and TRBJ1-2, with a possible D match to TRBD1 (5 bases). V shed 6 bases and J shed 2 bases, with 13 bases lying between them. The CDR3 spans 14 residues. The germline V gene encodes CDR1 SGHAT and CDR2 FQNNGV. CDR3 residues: CASSSTRANYGYTF. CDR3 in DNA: TGTGCCAGCAGTTCCACCAGGGCAAACTATGGCTACACCTTC. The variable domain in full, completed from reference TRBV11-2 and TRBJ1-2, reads EAGVAQSPRYKIIEKRQSVAFWCNPISGHATLYWYQQILGQGPKLLIQFQNNGVVDDSQLPKDRFSAERLKGVDSTLKIQPAKLEDSAVYLCASSSTRANYGYTFGSGTRLTVV.

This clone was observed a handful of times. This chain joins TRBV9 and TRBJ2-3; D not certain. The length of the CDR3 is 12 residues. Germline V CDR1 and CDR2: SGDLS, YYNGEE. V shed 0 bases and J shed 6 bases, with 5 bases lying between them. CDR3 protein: CASSVEADTQYF. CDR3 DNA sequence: TGTGCCAGCAGCGTAGAAGCTGATACGCAGTATTTT.

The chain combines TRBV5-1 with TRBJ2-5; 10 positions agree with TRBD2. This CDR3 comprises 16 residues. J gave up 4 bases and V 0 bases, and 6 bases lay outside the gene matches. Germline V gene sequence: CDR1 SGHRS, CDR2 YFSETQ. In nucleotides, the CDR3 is TGCGCCAGCAGCTTGGGGTCTAGCGGGAGTGTAGAGACCCAGTACTTC. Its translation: CASSLGSSGSVETQYF. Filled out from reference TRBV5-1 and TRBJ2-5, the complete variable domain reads KAGVTQTPRYLIKTRGQQVTLSCSPISGHRSVSWYQQTPGQGLQFLFEYFSETQRNKGNFPGRFSGRQFSNSRSEMNVSTLELGDSALYLCASSLGSSGSVETQYFGPGTRLLVL.

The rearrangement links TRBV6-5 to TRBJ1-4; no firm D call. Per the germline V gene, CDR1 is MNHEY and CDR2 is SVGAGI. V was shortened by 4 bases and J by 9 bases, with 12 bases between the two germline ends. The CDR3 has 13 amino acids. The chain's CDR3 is CASSWALRQKLFF. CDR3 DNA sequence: TGTGCCAGCAGTTGGGCTCTACGGCAAAAACTGTTTTTT.

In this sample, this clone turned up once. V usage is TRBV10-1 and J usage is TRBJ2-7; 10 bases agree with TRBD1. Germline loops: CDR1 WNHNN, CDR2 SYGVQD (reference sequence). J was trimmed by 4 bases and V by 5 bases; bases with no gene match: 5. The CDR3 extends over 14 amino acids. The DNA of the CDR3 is TGCGCCAGCAGTCGGACAGGGGGTGGATACGAGCAGTACTTC. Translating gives CASSRTGGGYEQYF.